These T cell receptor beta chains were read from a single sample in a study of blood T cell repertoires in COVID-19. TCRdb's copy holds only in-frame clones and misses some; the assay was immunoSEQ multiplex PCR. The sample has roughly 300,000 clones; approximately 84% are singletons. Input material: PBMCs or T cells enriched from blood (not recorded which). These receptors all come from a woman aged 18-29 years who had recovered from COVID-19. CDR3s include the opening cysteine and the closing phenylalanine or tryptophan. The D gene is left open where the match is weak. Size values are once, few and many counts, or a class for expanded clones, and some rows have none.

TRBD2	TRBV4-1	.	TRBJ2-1	TGCGCCAGCAGCCTCGGCCCTAGCGGGGGGAATGAGCAGTTCTTC	CASSLGPSGGNEQFF
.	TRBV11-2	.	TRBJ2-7	TGTGCCAGCAGCTTAGCCAGGGGTAACCACGAGCAGTACTTC	CASSLARGNHEQYF
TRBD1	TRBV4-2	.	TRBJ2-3	TGTGCCAGCAGCCAACAAGCCCGCCCGGACAGGGTGACAGATACGCAGTATTTT	CASSQQARPDRVTDTQYF
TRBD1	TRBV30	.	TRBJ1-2	TGTGCCTGGAGTCTCGCCGGGACAGGGTATGGCTACACCTTC	CAWSLAGTGYGYTF
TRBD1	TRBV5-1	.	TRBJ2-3	TGCGCCAGCAGGACAGGGCGCACAGATACGCAGTATTTT	CASRTGRTDTQYF
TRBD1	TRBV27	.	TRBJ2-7	TGTGCCAGCAGTTTCCGGGGGAAGAGGGGACAGGGGACGAGAGAGCAGTACTTC	CASSFRGKRGQGTREQYF
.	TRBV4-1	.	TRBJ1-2	TGCGCCAGCAGCCAAGCCCAGGGAATCGTTAACTATGGCTACACCTTC	CASSQAQGIVNYGYTF
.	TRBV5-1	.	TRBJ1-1	TGCGCCAGCAGCATTGATCCCGGCGGGAGCACTGAAGCTTTCTTT	CASSIDPGGSTEAFF
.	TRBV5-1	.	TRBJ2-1	TGCGCCAGCAGCTACTTACCTAACAATGAGCAGTTCTTC	CASSYLPNNEQFF
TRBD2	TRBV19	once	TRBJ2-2	TGTGCCAGTAGCCCGGGGGGGTTTGCCGGGGAGCTGTTTTTT	CASSPGGFAGELFF
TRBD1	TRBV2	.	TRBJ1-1	TGTGCCAGCAGAGGGACAGGGGTCTCCACTGAAGCTTTCTTT	CASRGTGVSTEAFF
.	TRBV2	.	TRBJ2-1	TGTGCCAGCAGTCCCGCGGGAAAGCAGTTCTTC	CASSPAGKQFF
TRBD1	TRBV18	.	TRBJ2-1	TGTGCCAGCTCATGGACAGGGATCAATGAGCAGTTCTTC	CASSWTGINEQFF
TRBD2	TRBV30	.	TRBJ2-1	TGTGCCTGGAGGAGACTAGCGGGGGGGCTAGTCTTTTGGCAGTTCTTC	CAWRRLAGGLVFWQFF
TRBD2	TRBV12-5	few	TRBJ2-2	TGTGCTAGTGGTATCATAGCGGGGGCCGTCCTTGGGGAGCTGTTTTTT	CASGIIAGAVLGELFF
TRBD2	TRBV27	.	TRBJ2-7	TGTGCCAGCAGTTTGAAGGGACTAGCGGGGTACGAGCAGTACTTC	CASSLKGLAGYEQYF
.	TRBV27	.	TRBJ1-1	TGTGCCAGCAGTTTTAAGCCTGGGGAGGTTAACACTGAAGCTTTCTTT	CASSFKPGEVNTEAFF
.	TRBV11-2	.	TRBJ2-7	TGTGCCAGCAGCTTGAGTGACGGAGCCTACGAGCAGTACTTC	CASSLSDGAYEQYF
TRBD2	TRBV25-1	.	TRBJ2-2	TGTGCCAGCAGTGACAAGTCGGGGGAGGGCCCAAACACCGGGGAGCTGTTTTTT	CASSDKSGEGPNTGELFF
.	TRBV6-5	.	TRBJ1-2	TGTGCCAGCACCCCCGGGGGGGAGCACTATGGCTACACCTTC	CASTPGGEHYGYTF
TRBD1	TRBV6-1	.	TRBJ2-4	TGTGCCAGCAGTGAAGCGAAACAGGGGCCCCAGTACTTC	CASSEAKQGPQYF
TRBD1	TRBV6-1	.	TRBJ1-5	TGTGCCAGCAGTGCTACAGGGGGCACGAGCAATCAGCCCCAGCATTTT	CASSATGGTSNQPQHF
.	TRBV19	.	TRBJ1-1	TGTGCCAGTAGAGGAACGGGTCGCGTTTCGGCTTTCTTT	CASRGTGRVSAFF
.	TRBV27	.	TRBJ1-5	TGTGCCAGCAGTTTACGGGGGGTAGGGCAGCCCCAGCATTTT	CASSLRGVGQPQHF
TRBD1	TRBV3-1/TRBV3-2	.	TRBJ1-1	TGTGCCAGCAGCCCCGGGACAGGGGGCGCGTACACTGAAGCTTTCTTT	CASSPGTGGAYTEAFF
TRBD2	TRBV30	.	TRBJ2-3	TGTGCCTGGAACCTAGGGGGACTAGCAGTGTCAGATACGCAGTATTTT	CAWNLGGLAVSDTQYF
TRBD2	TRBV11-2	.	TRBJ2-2	TGTGCCAGCAGCTTCAGCGGGACCCCAGCCGGGGAGCTGTTTTTT	CASSFSGTPAGELFF
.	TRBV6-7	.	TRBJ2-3	TGTGCCAGCACCCTGGCCCTGGGACAACGCACAGATACGCAGTATTTT	CASTLALGQRTDTQYF
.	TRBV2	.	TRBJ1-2	TGTGCCAGTACGGGACACCCTGACTACACCTTC	CASTGHPDYTF
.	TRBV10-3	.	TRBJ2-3	TGTGCCATCAGTGACTCCAGGGAGGCAGATACGCAGTATTTT	CAISDSREADTQYF
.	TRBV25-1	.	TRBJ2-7	TGTGCCAGCGGTGGACTACGCTACGAGCAGTACTTC	CASGGLRYEQYF
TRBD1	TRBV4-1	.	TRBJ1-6	TGCGCCAGCAGCCCTGACACGCGGACAGGCCGCTCCTATAATTCACCCCTCCACTTT	CASSPDTRTGRSYNSPLHF
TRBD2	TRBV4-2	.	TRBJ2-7	TGTGCCAGCAGCCAAGCTGGAGCGGGAGGGCCGAACTACGAGCAGTACTTC	CASSQAGAGGPNYEQYF
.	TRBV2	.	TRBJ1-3	TGTGCCAGCAGGGATTCCGGGGTCGTCTCTGGAAACACCATATATTTT	CASRDSGVVSGNTIYF
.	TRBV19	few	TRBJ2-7	TGTGCCAGTAGTATGGGCAGGGGATGGTCCTACGAGCAGTACTTC	CASSMGRGWSYEQYF
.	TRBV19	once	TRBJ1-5	TGTGCCAGTAGTATAAGGAGGCAACTCGGCAATCAGCCCCAGCATTTT	CASSIRRQLGNQPQHF
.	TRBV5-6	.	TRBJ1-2	TGTGCCAGCAGCCTCGGGTCCTACCCCTATGGCTACACCTTC	CASSLGSYPYGYTF
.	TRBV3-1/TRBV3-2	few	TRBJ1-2	TGTGCCAGCAGCCTCGCAGGGTACGGCTACACCTTC	CASSLAGYGYTF
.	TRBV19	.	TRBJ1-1	TGTGCCAGTAGAATAAGACAGGAAATGGGCAACACTGAAGCTTTCTTT	CASRIRQEMGNTEAFF
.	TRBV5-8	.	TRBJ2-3	TGTGCCAGCAGCTTGACAGGGTTGGCAGATACGCAGTATTTT	CASSLTGLADTQYF
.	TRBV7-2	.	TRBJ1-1	TGTGCCAGCAGCTTACTAGGGGGATACACTGAAGCTTTCTTT	CASSLLGGYTEAFF
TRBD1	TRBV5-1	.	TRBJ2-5	TGCGCCAGCAGCTTGGGGGGGACAGCTGAGACCCAGTACTTC	CASSLGGTAETQYF
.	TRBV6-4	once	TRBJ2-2	TGTGCCAGCAGTGACTCGGGGGCTCGGGAGCTGTTTTTT	CASSDSGARELFF